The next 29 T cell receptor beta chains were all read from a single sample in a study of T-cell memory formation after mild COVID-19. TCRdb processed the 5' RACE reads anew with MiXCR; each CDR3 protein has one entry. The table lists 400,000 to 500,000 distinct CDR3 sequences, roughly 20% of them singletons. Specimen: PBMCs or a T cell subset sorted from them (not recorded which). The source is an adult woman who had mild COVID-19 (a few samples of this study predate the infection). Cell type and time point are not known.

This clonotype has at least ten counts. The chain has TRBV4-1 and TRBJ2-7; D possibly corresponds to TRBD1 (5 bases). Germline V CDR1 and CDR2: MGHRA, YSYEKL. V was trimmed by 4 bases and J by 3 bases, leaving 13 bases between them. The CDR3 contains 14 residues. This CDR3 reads CASSRIVGVYEQYF. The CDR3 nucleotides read TGCGCCAGCAGCCGCATCGTAGGGGTCTACGAGCAGTACTTC.

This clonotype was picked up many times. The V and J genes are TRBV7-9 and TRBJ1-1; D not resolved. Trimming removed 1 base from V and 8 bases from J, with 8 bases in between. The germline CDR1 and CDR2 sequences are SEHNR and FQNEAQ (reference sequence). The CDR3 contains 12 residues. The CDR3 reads CASSLGVVEAFF. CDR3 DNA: TGTGCCAGCAGCTTAGGAGTTGTAGAAGCTTTCTTT.

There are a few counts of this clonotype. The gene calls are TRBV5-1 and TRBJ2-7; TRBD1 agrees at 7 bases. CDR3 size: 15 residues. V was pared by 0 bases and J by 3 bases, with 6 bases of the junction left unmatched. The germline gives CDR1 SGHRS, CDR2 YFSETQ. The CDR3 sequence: CASSLVTGVRYEQYF. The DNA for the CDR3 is TGCGCCAGCAGCTTGGTAACAGGGGTGCGCTACGAGCAGTACTTC.

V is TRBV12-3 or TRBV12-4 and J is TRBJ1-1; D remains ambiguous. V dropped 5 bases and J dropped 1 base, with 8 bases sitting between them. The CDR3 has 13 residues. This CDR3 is CASSARQNTEAFF. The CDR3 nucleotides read TGTGCCAGCAGTGCTAGACAGAACACTGAAGCTTTCTTT.

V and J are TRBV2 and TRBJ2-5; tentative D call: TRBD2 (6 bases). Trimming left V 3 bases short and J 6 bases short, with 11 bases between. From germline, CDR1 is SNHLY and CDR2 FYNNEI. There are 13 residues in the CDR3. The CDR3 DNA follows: TGTGCCAGCAGTGATCTGCGGGAACAGACCCAGTACTTC. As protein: CASSDLREQTQYF.

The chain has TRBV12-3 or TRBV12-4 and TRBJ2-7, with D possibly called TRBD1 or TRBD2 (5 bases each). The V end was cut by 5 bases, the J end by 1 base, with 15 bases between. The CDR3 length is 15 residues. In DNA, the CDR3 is TGTGCCAGCAGTCCAGGGACGGCTCGGTCCTACGAGCAGTACTTC. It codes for CASSPGTARSYEQYF.

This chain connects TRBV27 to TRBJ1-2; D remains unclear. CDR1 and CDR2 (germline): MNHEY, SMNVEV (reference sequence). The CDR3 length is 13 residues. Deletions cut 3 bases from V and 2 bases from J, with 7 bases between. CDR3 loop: CASSFHRNYGYTF. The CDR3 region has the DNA TGTGCCAGCAGTTTTCACCGAAACTATGGCTACACCTTC.

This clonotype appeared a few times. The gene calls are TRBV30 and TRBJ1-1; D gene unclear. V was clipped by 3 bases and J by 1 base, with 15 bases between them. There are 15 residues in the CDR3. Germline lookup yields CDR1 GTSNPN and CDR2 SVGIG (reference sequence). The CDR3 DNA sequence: TGTGCCTGGAGGGCAGGACGGGTGAGGAACACTGAAGCTTTCTTT. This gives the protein CAWRAGRVRNTEAFF.

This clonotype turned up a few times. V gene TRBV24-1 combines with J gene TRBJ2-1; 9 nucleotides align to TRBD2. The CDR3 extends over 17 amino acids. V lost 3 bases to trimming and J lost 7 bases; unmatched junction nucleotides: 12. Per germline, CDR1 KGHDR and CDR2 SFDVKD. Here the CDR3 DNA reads TGTGCCACCAGTGATATCACTCATAGCGGGAGTTTGAATGAGCAGTTCTTC. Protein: CATSDITHSGSLNEQFF.

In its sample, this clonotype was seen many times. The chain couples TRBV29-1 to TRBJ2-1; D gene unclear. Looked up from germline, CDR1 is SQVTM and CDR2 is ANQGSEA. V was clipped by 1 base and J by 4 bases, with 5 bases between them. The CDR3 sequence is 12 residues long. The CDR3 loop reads CSVEAVYNEQFF. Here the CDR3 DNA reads TGCAGCGTTGAAGCAGTGTACAATGAGCAGTTCTTC.

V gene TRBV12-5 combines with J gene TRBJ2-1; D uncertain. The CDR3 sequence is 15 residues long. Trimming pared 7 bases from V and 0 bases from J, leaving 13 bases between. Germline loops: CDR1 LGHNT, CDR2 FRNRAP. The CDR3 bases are TGTGCTAGTGCCTATACGGGCCTCTCCTACAATGAGCAGTTCTTC. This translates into CASAYTGLSYNEQFF.

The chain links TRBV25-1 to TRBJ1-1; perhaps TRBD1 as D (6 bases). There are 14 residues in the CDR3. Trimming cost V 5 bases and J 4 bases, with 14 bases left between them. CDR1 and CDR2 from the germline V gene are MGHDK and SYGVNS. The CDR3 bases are TGTGCCAGCAGTAAGAGCGGGGGGCTCACTGAAGCTTTCTTT. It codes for CASSKSGGLTEAFF.

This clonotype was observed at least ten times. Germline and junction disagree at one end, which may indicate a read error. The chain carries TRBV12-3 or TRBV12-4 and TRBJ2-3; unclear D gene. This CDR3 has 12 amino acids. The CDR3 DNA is TGTGCCAGCAGCTTAGTCGCAGATACGCAGTATTTT. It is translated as CASSLVADTQYF.

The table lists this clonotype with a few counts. CDR3 in DNA: TGTGCCAGCAGTTTGAATTGGGACCCTAACAATGAGCAGTTCTTC. This translates into CASSLNWDPNNEQFF. J is TRBJ2-1 and V is TRBV12-3 or TRBV12-4; perhaps D is TRBD1 or TRBD2 (5 bases each). V dropped 3 bases and J dropped 5 bases, with 14 bases sitting between them. The CDR3 loop spans 15 amino acids.

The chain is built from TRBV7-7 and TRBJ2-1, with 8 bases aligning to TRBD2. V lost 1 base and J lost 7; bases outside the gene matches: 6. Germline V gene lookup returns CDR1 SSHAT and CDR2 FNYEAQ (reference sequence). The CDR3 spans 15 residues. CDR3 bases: TGTGCCAGCAGCTTAGACGGGGGGGCGGGAAATGAGCAGTTCTTC. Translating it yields CASSLDGGAGNEQFF.

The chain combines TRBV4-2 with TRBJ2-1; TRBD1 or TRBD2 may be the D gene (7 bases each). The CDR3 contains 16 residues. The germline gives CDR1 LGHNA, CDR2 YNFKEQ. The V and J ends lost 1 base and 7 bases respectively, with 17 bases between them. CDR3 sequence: CASSQGQGGLENEQFF. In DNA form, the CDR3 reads TGTGCCAGCAGCCAAGGACAGGGAGGGCTCGAGAATGAGCAGTTCTTC.

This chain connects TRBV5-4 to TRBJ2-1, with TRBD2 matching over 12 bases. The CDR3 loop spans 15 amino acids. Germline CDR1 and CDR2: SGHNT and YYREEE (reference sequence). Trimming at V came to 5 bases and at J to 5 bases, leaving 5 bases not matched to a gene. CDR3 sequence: CASSSGTSGHNEQFF. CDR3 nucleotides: TGTGCCAGCAGTTCCGGGACTAGCGGGCACAATGAGCAGTTCTTC.

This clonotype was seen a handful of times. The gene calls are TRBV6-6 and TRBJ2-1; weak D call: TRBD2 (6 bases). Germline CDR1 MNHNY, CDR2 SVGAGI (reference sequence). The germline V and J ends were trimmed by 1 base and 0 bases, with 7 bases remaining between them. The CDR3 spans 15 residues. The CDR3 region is CASSYYGSSYNEQFF. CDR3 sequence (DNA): TGTGCCAGCAGTTACTACGGGAGCTCCTACAATGAGCAGTTCTTC.

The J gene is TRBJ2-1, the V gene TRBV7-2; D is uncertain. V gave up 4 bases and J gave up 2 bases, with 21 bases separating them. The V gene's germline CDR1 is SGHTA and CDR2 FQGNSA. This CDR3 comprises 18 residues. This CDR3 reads CASSSPVEGHTPYNEQFF. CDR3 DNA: TGTGCCAGCAGCTCTCCCGTAGAAGGCCATACACCCTACAATGAGCAGTTCTTC.

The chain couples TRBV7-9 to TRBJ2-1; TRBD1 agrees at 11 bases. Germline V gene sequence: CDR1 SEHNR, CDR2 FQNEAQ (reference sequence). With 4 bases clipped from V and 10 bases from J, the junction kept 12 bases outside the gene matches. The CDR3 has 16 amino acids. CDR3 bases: TGTGCCAGCAGCTCACTCGGGACAGGGGGATTGGTGGAGCAGTTCTTC. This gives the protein CASSSLGTGGLVEQFF.

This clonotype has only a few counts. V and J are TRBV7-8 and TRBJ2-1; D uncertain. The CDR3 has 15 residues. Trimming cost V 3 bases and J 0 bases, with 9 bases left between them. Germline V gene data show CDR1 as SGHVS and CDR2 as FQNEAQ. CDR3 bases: TGTGCCAGCAGCTTTTTTCGAAGCTCCTACAATGAGCAGTTCTTC. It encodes CASSFFRSSYNEQFF.

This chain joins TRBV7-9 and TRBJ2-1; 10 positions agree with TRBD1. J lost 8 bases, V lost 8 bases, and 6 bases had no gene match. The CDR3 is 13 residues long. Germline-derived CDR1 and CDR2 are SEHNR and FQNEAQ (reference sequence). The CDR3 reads CASAPGQGHEQFF. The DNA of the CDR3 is TGTGCCAGCGCCCCGGGACAGGGGCATGAGCAGTTCTTC. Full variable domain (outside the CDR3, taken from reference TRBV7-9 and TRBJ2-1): DTGVSQNPRHKITKRGQNVTFRCDPISEHNRLYWYRQTLGQGPEFLTYFQNEAQLEKSRLLSDRFSAERPKGSFSTLEIQRTEQGDSAMYLCASAPGQGHEQFFGPGTRLTVL.

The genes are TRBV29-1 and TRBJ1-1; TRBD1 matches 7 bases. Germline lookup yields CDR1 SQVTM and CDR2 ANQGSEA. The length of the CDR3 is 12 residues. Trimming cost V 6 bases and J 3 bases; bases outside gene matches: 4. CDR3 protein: CSVVQGYTEAFF. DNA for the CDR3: TGCAGCGTCGTACAGGGGTACACTGAAGCTTTCTTT. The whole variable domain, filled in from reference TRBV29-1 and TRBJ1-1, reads SAVISQKPSRDICQRGTSLTIQCQVDSQVTMMFWYRQQPGQSLTLIATANQGSEATYESGFVIDKFPISRPNLTFSTLTVSNMSPEDSSIYLCSVVQGYTEAFFGQGTRLTVV.

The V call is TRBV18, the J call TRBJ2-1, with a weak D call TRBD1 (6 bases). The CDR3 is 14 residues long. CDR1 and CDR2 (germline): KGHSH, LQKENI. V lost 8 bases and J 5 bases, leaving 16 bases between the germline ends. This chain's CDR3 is CASQYQGYNNEQFF. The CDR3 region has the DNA TGTGCCAGCCAATATCAGGGGTACAACAATGAGCAGTTCTTC. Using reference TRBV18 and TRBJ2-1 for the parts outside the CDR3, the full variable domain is NAGVMQNPRHLVRRRGQEARLRCSPMKGHSHVYWYRQLPEEGLKFMVYLQKENIIDESGMPKERFSAEFPKEGPSILRIQQVVRGDSAAYFCASQYQGYNNEQFFGPGTRLTVL.

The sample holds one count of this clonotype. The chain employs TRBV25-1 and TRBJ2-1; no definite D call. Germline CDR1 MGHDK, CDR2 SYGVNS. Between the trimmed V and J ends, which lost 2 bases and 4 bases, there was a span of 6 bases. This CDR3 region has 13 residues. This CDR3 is CASSEVQYNEQFF. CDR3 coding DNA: TGTGCCAGCAGTGAAGTACAGTACAATGAGCAGTTCTTC.

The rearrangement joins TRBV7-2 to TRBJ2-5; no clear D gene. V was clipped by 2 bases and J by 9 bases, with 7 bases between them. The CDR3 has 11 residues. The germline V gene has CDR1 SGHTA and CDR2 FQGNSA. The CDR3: CASSLQAPQYF. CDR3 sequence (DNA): TGTGCCAGCAGCTTACAGGCACCCCAGTACTTC.

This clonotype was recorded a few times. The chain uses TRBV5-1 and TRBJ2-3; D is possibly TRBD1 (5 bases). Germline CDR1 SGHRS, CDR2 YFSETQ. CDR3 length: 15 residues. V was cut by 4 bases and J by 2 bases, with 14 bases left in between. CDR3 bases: TGCGCCAGCAGCCACCCGACAGAGACCACAGATACGCAGTATTTT. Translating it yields CASSHPTETTDTQYF.

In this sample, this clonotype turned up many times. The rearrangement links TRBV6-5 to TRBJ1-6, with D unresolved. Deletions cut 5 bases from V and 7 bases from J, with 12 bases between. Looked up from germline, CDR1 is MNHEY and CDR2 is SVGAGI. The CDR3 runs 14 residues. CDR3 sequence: CASSRSGLNSPLHF. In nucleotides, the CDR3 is TGTGCCAGCAGTAGGTCGGGTCTGAATTCACCCCTCCACTTT.

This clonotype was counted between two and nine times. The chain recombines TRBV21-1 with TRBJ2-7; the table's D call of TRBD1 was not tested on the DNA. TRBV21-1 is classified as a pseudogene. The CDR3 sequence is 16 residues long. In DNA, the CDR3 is TGTGCCAGCAGCAAAGAGGTTCGCAGGGACCCCTACGAGCAGTACTTC. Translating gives CASSKEVRRDPYEQYF.